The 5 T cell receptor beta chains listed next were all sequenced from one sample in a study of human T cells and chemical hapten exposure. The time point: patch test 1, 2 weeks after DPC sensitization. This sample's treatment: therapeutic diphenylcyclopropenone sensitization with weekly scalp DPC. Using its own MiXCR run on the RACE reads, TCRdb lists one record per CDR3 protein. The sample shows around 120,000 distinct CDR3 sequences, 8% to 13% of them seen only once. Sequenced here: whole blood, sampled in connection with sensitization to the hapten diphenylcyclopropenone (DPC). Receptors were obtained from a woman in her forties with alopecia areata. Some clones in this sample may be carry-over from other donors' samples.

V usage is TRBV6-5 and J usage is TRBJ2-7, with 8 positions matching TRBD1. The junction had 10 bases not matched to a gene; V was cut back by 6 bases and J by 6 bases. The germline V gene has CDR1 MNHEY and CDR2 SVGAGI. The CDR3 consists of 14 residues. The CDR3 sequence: CASRTGDKPSEQYF. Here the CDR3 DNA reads TGTGCCAGCAGGACAGGGGACAAGCCCAGCGAGCAGTACTTC.

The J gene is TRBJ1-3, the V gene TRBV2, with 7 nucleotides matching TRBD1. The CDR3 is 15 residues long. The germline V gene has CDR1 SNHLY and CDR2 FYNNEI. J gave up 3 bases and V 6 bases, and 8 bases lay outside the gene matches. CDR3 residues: CASSPDRVVGNTIYF. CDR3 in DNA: TGTGCCAGCAGCCCCGACAGGGTCGTTGGAAACACCATATATTTT.

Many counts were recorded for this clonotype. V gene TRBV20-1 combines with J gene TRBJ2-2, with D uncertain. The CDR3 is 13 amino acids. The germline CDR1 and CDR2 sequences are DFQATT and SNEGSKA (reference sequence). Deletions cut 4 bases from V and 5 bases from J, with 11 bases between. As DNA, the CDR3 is TGCAGTGCTATCGACTGGAGTACCGGGGAGCTGTTTTTT. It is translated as CSAIDWSTGELFF.

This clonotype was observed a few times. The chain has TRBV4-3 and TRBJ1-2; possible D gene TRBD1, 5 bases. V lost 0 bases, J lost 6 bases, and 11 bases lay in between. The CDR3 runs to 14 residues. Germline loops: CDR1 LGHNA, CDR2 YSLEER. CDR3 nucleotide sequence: TGCGCCAGCAGCCAAGACAGGGTGTTCCATGGCTACACCTTC. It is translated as CASSQDRVFHGYTF.

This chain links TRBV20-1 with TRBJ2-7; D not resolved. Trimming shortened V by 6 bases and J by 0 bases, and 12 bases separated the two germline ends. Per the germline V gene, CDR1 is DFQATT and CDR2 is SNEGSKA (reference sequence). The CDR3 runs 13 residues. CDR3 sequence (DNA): TGCAGTGCATCCCTAAGAAGCTCCTACGAGCAGTACTTC. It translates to CSASLRSSYEQYF.